This TCR beta chain derives from a study of T cell repertoires in cytomegalovirus infection. Study-level background: Indications of both CMV infection and matching HLA type were provided by public TCR beta signatures.

This clonotype appeared a few times. One end of the junction varies from germline; a read error may be responsible. Each CDR3 protein gets one entry after TCRdb re-called the reads with MiXCR. This table holds some 300,000 distinct CDR3 sequences, roughly an eighth found once. This CDR3 spans 15 amino acids. Germline V lookup: CDR1 DFQATT, CDR2 SNEGSKA (reference sequence). Sequencing was done on a sample of PBMCs. V usage is TRBV20-1 and J usage is TRBJ1-4; no definite D call. The TCR comes from a human donor in good health (CMV status not recorded). Some clones in this sample may be carry-over from other donors' samples. CDR3 DNA: TGCAGTGCTAGACATCGGGCTTCGACTAACGAAAAACTGTTTTTT. Translating gives CSARHRASTNEKLFF.